Below, 7 T cell receptor beta chains from the same sample are listed, as sequenced in a study of T cells after yellow fever vaccination. TCRdb reprocessed the 5' RACE reads with MiXCR, giving one entry per CDR3 protein. Of 250,000 or so distinct CDR3 sequences listed, about 3.7% were seen once; the top ten hold around 19%. Here the sequenced sample was PBMCs, taken 15 days after the yellow fever booster vaccination. These receptors came from a young man who received the YFV17D yellow fever vaccine.

This clonotype was seen ten or more times. The rearrangement links TRBV7-2 to TRBJ1-4; 10 bases are shared with TRBD1. With V trimmed by 6 bases and J by 1 base, 5 bases remained unmatched. CDR1 and CDR2 (germline): SGHTA, FQGNSA. The CDR3 loop spans 16 amino acids. The CDR3 reads CASRRQGARTNEKLFF. The CDR3 DNA sequence: TGTGCCAGCAGGAGACAGGGGGCGCGAACTAATGAAAAACTGTTTTTT.

In its sample, this clonotype was seen many times. The chain employs TRBV27 and TRBJ2-1; D perhaps matches TRBD2 (6 bases). This CDR3 has 13 amino acids. Germline lookup yields CDR1 MNHEY and CDR2 SMNVEV (reference sequence). V lost 4 bases and J 5 bases, leaving 9 bases between the germline ends. CDR3 coding DNA: TGTGCCAGCAGTTGGGGCGGGAACAATGAGCAGTTCTTC. The encoded protein is CASSWGGNNEQFF.

This clonotype has at least ten counts. The chain employs TRBV9 and TRBJ2-2, with D tentatively TRBD1 or TRBD2 (6 bases each). Germline CDR1 and CDR2: SGDLS and YYNGEE. Trimming shortened V by 3 bases and J by 2 bases, and 11 bases separated the two germline ends. This CDR3 spans 15 amino acids. CDR3 DNA sequence: TGTGCCAGCAGCGCCCAGGGGACTAACACCGGGGAGCTGTTTTTT. Encoded protein: CASSAQGTNTGELFF.

This clonotype occurred many times. V and J are TRBV5-5 and TRBJ2-7; 8 bases fit TRBD1. V shed 0 bases and J 3 bases; nucleotides not matched to a gene: 11. Germline values: CDR1 SGHKS, CDR2 YYEKEE (reference sequence). This CDR3 region has 17 residues. CDR3 in amino acids: CASSLVPPGGEDYEQYV. The CDR3 DNA reads TGTGCCAGCAGCTTGGTCCCGCCAGGGGGCGAGGACTACGAGCAGTACGTC.

This clonotype was picked up many times. The genes are TRBV7-2 and TRBJ1-1; TRBD1 is a possible D gene (6 bases). The ends were cut back, 2 bases at V and 0 bases at J, with 13 bases in the middle. Germline values: CDR1 SGHTA, CDR2 FQGNSA. There are 16 residues in the CDR3. CDR3 DNA sequence: TGTGCCAGCAGCTTAAAAGCGGGACACCTGAACACTGAAGCTTTCTTT. As protein: CASSLKAGHLNTEAFF. The whole variable domain, filled in from reference TRBV7-2 and TRBJ1-1, reads GAGVSQSPSNKVTEKGKDVELRCDPISGHTALYWYRQSLGQGLEFLIYFQGNSAPDKSGLPSDRFSAERTGGSVSTLTIQRTQQEDSAVYLCASSLKAGHLNTEAFFGQGTRLTVV.

This clonotype appeared a single time. This chain links TRBV7-2 with TRBJ2-1; 10 positions match TRBD2. From germline, CDR1 is SGHTA and CDR2 FQGNSA. J lost 4 bases, V lost 4 bases, and 7 bases had no gene match. CDR3 length: 16 amino acids. Written as DNA, the CDR3 is TGTGCCAGCAGCTCTTGGCTAGCGGGGGAATACAATGAGCAGTTCTTC. Translating it yields CASSSWLAGEYNEQFF.

This clonotype was counted many times. CDR3 nucleotides: TGTGCCAGCAGCCAAGATTTCTACGAGCAGTTCTTC. Translated: CASSQDFYEQFF. The chain uses TRBV4-2 and TRBJ2-1; D remains ambiguous. Germline CDR1 reads LGHNA; CDR2 reads YNFKEQ. Trimming pared 0 bases from V and 10 bases from J, leaving 7 bases between. This CDR3 contains 12 residues.